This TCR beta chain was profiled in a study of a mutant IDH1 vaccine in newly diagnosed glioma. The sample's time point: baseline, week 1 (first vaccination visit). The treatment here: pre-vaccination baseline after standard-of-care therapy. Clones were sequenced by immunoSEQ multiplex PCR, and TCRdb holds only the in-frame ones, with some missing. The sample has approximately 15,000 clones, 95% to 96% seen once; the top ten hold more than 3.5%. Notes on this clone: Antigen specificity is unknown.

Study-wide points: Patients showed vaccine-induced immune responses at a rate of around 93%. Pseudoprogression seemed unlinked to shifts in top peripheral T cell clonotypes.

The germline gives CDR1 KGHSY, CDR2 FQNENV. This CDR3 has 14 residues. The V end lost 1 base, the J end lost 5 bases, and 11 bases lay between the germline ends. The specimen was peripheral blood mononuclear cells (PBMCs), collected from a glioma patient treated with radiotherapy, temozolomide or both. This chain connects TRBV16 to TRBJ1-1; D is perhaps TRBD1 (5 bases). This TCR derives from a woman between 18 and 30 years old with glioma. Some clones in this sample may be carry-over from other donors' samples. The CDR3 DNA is TGTGCCAGCAGCCAATGGGGGGTAGGGACTGAAGCTTTCTTT. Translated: CASSQWGVGTEAFF.